This T cell receptor (beta chain) was recovered during a study of T cells in Graves' hyperthyroidism and ophthalmopathy. In the study overall: It was at initial diagnosis, before any treatment, that peripheral blood was collected.

For this clonotype: Its antigen is unidentified. Just one base apart from a much larger clone, this may be a read error.

The PBMCs studied were ones that came from roughly 9.1 ml fresh peripheral blood. Amplified TCR beta CDR3 regions came from RNA transcripts. First-round RT-PCR targeting the TCR CDR3 was performed with the HTBI primer set. TCRdb re-called the multiplex PCR reads with MiXCR, one entry per CDR3 protein. The sample consists of roughly 330,000 distinct CDR3 sequences, 16% of them appearing once. Findings and limits, study-wide: Within blood appeared most thyroid clonotypes that had expanded above 0.001.

This receptor was identified in a man younger than 45 with Graves' hyperthyroidism. What was sequenced was blood.

CDR3 residues: CASSTPLGRGRQGYTF. The CDR3 DNA follows: TGTGCCAGCAGTACCCCCTTGGGTAGGGGACGTCAAGGCTACACCTTC. The chain carries TRBV12-3 or TRBV12-4 and TRBJ1-2, with D perhaps matching TRBD1 (5 bases). This CDR3 has 16 amino acids. V was shortened by 5 bases and J by 8 bases, with 24 bases between the two germline ends.